This T cell receptor (beta chain) comes out of a study of blood T cells in healthy people across ages. Each individual donor underwent a draw of about 9.9 milliliters of peripheral blood. The use of a sample-barcoded 5' primer and a J-beta primer mix characterized a second PCR of roughly 6 to 11 cycles. TCRdb re-derived calls from the 5' RACE reads in MiXCR, one entry per CDR3 protein. The sample has about 720,000 distinct CDR3 sequences; approximately 22% are singletons. The V end was cut by 5 bases, the J end by 4 bases, with 14 bases between. CDR1 and CDR2 from the germline V gene are SGHTA and FQGNSA. This CDR3 contains 14 residues.

V gene TRBV7-2 combines with J gene TRBJ1-1; possible D gene TRBD1, 5 bases. Sequencing input: blood. The TCR comes from a man aged 65-85 years in good health. CDR3 in DNA: TGTGCCAGCAGCCCCAGGGAGCGGAGCACTGAAGCTTTCTTT. It yields the protein CASSPRERSTEAFF.